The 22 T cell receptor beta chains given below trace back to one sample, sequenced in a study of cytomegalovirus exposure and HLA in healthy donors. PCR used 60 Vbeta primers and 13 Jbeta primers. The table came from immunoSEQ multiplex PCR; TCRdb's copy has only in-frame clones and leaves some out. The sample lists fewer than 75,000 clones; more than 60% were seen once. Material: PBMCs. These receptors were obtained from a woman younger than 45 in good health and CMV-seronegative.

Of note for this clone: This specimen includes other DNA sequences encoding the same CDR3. The CDR3 spells CASSLGADTTNEKLFF. CDR3 DNA sequence: TGCGCCAGCAGCTTGGGGGCCGATACAACTAATGAAAAACTGTTTTTT. This rearrangement joins TRBV5-1 to TRBJ1-4, with D hard to call. Per germline, CDR1 SGHRS and CDR2 YFSETQ. CDR3 length: 16 amino acids. V lost 0 bases and J lost 0, with 9 bases in between.

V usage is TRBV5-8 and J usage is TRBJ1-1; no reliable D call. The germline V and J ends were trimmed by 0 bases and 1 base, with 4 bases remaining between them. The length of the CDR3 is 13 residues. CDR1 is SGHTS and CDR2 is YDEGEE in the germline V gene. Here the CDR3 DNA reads TGTGCCAGCAGCTTGGCATGGAACACTGAAGCTTTCTTT. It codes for CASSLAWNTEAFF.

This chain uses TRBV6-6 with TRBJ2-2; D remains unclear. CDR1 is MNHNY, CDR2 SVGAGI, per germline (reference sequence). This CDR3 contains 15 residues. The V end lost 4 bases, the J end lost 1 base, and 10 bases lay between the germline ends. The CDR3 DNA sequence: TGTGCCAGCAGTTGCTTGGCTCAGAACACCGGGGAGCTGTTTTTT. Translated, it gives CASSCLAQNTGELFF.

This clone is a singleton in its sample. The CDR3 DNA reads as TGTGCCAGCAGCCGAGCGGAGGCGAACACCGGGGAGCTGTTTTTT. Amino acids: CASSRAEANTGELFF. The chain employs TRBV4-2 and TRBJ2-2, with a weak D call TRBD2 (5 bases). Trimming took 4 bases from V and 0 from J, leaving 9 bases between them. This CDR3 region has 15 residues. Germline V gene lookup returns CDR1 LGHNA and CDR2 YNFKEQ.

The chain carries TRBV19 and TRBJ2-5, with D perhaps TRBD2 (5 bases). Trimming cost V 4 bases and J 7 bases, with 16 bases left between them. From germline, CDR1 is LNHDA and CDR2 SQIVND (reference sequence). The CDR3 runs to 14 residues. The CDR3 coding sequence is TGTGCCAGTAGTAGTCTTGCGCCTGCGGGGACCCAGTACTTC. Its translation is CASSSLAPAGTQYF.

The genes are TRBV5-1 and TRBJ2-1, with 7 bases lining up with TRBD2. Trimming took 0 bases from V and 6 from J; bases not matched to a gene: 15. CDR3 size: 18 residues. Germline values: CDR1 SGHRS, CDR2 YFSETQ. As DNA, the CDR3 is TGCGCCAGCAGCTTGGAACCCGGGAGGTTCCGCGGGGGCAATGAGCAGTTCTTC. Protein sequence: CASSLEPGRFRGGNEQFF.

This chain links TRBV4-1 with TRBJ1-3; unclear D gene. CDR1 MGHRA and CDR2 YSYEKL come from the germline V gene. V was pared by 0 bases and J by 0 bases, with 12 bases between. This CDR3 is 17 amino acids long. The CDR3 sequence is CASSQDAEAFSGNTIYF. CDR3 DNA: TGCGCCAGCAGCCAAGACGCAGAGGCGTTCTCTGGAAACACCATATATTTT.

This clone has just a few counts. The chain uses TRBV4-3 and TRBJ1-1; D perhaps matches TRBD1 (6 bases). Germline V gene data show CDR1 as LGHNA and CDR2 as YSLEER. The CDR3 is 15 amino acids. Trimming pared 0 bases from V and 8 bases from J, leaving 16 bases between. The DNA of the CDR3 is TGCGCCAGCAGCCAAGATGGGGGGGACATCAGAGAAGCTTTCTTT. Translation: CASSQDGGDIREAFF.

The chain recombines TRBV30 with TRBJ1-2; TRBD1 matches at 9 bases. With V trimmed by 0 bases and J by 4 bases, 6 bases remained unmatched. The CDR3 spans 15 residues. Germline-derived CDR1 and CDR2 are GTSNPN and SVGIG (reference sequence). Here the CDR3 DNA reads TGTGCCTGGAGTGTATTAACAGGGGGCATCTATGGCTACACCTTC. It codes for CAWSVLTGGIYGYTF.

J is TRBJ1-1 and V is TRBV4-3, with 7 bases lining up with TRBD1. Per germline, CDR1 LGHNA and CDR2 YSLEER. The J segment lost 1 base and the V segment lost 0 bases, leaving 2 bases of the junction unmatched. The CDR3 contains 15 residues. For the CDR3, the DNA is TGCGCCAGCAGCCAAGATTACAGGGGGAACACTGAAGCTTTCTTT. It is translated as CASSQDYRGNTEAFF.

CDR3 residues: CASSLVSKTKGGTEAFF. The CDR3 DNA reads as TGTGCCAGCAGCTTGGTGTCAAAGACGAAAGGCGGCACTGAAGCTTTCTTT. The J gene is TRBJ1-1, the V gene TRBV5-4; D is ambiguous. Germline CDR1 SGHNT, CDR2 YYREEE (reference sequence). V shed 0 bases and J shed 4 bases, with 19 bases lying between them. The CDR3 contains 17 residues.

This chain's CDR3 is CASSAKSGTGTEQYV. CDR3 nucleotide sequence: TGTGCCAGCTCCGCTAAGTCCGGGACAGGGACCGAGCAGTACGTC. The rearrangement uses TRBV6-1 and TRBJ2-7; 9 bases align to TRBD1. CDR3 length: 15 amino acids. The germline CDR1 and CDR2 sequences are MNHNS and SASEGT. Trimming took 8 bases from V and 6 from J; bases not matched to a gene: 14.

This chain's CDR3 is CASRPLQRTANLNTGELFF. The CDR3 nucleotides read TGTGCCAGCAGACCCCTGCAGAGGACAGCGAACTTGAACACCGGGGAGCTGTTTTTT. This chain joins TRBV5-8 and TRBJ2-2; D is possibly TRBD1 (6 bases). The CDR3 has 19 amino acids. Trimming left V 5 bases short and J 1 base short, with 24 bases between. CDR1 and CDR2 from the germline V gene are SGHTS and YDEGEE.

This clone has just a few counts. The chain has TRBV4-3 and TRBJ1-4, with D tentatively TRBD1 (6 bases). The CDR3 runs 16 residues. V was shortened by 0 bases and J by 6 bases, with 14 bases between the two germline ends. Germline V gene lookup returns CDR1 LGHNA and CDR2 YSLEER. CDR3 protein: CASSQDGGAPDEKLFF. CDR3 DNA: TGCGCCAGCAGCCAAGATGGGGGGGCTCCGGATGAAAAACTGTTTTTT.

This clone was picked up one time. The CDR3 here is CASSLSAGGTDTQYF. CDR3 nucleotides: TGTGCCAGCAGCCTTTCCGCGGGGGGTACAGATACGCAGTATTTT. The chain uses TRBV7-9 and TRBJ2-3, with 8 bases matching TRBD2. CDR1 is SEHNR and CDR2 is FQNEAQ in the germline V gene (reference sequence). The J segment lost 3 bases and the V segment lost 5 bases, leaving 7 bases of the junction unmatched. This CDR3 spans 15 amino acids.

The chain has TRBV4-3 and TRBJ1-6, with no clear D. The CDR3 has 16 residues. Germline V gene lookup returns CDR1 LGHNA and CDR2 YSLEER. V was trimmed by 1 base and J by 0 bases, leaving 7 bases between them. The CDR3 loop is CASSQALSSYNSPLHF. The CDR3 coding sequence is TGCGCCAGCAGCCAAGCCCTGAGCTCCTATAATTCACCCCTCCACTTT.

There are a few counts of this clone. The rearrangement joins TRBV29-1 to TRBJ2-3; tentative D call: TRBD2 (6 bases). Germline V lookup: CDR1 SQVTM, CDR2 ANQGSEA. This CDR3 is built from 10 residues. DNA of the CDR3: TGCGGGGGGAACACAGATACGCAGTATTTT. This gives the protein CGGNTDTQYF.

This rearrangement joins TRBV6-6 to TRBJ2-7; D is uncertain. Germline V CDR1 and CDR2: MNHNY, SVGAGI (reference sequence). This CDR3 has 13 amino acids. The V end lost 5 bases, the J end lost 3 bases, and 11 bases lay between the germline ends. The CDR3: CASSARLIYEQYV. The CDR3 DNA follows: TGTGCCAGCAGTGCACGACTGATCTACGAGCAGTACGTC.

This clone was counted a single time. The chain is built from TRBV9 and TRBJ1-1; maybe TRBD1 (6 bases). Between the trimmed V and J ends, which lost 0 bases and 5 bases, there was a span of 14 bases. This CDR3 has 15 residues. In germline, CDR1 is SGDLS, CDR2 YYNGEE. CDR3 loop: CASSVDWNQGTEAFF. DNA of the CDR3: TGTGCCAGCAGCGTAGATTGGAACCAGGGGACTGAAGCTTTCTTT.

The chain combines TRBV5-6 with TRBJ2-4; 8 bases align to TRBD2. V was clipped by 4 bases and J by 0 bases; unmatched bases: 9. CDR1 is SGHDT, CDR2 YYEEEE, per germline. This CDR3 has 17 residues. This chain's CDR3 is CASSPIGRGVAKNIQYF. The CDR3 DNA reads TGTGCCAGCAGCCCGATTGGGCGGGGGGTAGCCAAAAACATTCAGTACTTC.

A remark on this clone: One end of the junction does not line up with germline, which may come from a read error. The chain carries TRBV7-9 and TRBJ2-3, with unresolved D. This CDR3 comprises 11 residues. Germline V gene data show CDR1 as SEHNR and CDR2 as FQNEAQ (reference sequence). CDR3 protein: CSSSLTDTQYF. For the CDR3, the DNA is TGTTCCAGCAGCCTCACAGATACGCAGTATTTT.

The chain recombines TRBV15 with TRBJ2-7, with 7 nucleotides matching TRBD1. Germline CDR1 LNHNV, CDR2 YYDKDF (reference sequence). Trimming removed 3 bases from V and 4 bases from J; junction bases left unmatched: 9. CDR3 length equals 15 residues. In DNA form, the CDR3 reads TGTGCCACCAGCAGTTCCCTGACAGGGAATTACGAGCAGTACTTC. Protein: CATSSSLTGNYEQYF.